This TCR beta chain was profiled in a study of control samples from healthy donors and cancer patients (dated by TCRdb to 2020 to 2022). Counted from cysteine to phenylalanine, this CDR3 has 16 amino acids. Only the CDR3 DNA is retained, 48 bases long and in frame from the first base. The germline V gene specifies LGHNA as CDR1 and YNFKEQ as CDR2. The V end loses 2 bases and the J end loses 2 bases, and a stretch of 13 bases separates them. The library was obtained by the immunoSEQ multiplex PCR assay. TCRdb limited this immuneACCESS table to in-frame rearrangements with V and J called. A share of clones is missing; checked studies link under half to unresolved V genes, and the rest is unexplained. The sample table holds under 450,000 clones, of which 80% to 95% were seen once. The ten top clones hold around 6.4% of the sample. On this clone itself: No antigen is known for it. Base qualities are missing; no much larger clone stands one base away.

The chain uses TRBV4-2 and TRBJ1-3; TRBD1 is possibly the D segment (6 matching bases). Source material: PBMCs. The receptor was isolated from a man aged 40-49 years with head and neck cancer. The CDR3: CASSQNEGEAGNTIYF. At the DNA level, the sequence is TGTGCCAGCAGCCAAAATGAGGGGGAGGCTGGAAACACCATATATTTT.